These 5 T cell receptor beta chains came from one sample sequenced in a study of blood T cell repertoires in COVID-19. Repertoires were generated with immunoSEQ multiplex PCR, while TCRdb's copy carries only in-frame clones and drops some. The sample lists roughly 38,000 clones; more than 60% were seen once. Sequenced sample: peripheral blood. The receptors here all came from a man between 60 and 75 years old with active COVID-19.

The rearrangement uses TRBV19 and TRBJ1-5; possibly TRBD1 for D (6 bases). This CDR3 has 15 residues. Germline V gene sequence: CDR1 LNHDA, CDR2 SQIVND (reference sequence). The V gene lost 5 bases and the J gene lost 1 base, with 12 bases spanning the gap. The CDR3 DNA reads TGTGCCAGTAGTCCGACAGGTAGGAGCAATCAGCCCCAGCATTTT. Translated: CASSPTGRSNQPQHF.

This chain links TRBV3-1 (or the pseudogene TRBV3-2) with TRBJ2-2, with D tentatively TRBD1 (6 bases). Trimming cost V 3 bases and J 3 bases, with 14 bases left between them. Germline V gene data show CDR1 as LGHDT and CDR2 as YNNKEL (reference sequence). The CDR3 has 16 amino acids. The chain's CDR3 is CASSHRDTVDTGELFF. Written as DNA, the CDR3 is TGTGCCAGCAGCCACCGGGACACCGTGGACACCGGGGAGCTGTTTTTT.

This sequence joins TRBV11-3 and TRBJ2-1, with 11 bases fitting TRBD2. There are 14 residues in the CDR3. Trimming cost V 5 bases and J 4 bases; bases outside gene matches: 1. Germline loops: CDR1 SGHNT, CDR2 YENEEA. The CDR3 coding sequence is TGTGCCAGCAGCCGGACTAGCGGGTACAATGAGCAGTTCTTC. This sequence encodes CASSRTSGYNEQFF.

The chain uses TRBV4-3 and TRBJ1-4; 10 bases align to TRBD1. V lost 4 bases and J lost 5; bases outside the gene matches: 4. This CDR3 has 15 residues. Germline V gene lookup returns CDR1 LGHNA and CDR2 YSLEER. The CDR3 DNA is TGCGCCAGCAGCCTAGGGACAGGGGAAAATGAAAAACTGTTTTTT. This sequence encodes CASSLGTGENEKLFF.

The rearrangement uses TRBV5-4 and TRBJ2-3; a weak D match, TRBD1 (5 bases). The germline V gene encodes CDR1 SGHNT and CDR2 YYREEE (reference sequence). Trimming removed 4 bases from V and 4 bases from J, with 13 bases in between. The CDR3 is 14 amino acids. The CDR3 spells CASSPKGAADTQYF. CDR3 sequence (DNA): TGTGCCAGCAGCCCGAAAGGGGCGGCAGATACGCAGTATTTT.